The next 5 T cell receptor beta chains were all read from a single sample in a study of blood T cell repertoires in COVID-19. Sequenced by immunoSEQ multiplex PCR; TCRdb stores in-frame clones only, minus some. The sample yields about 200,000 clones, approximately 80% seen once. Source material: peripheral blood. The receptor set was obtained from a man aged 35 to 55 with acute or convalescent COVID-19.

This chain uses TRBV12-1 with TRBJ1-5; the table's D call of TRBD1 was not tested on the DNA. TRBV12-1 is classified as a pseudogene. This CDR3 is built from 15 residues. CDR3 in DNA: TGTGCCAGCAGCCCCCGGACAGGGCTCAATCAGCCCCAGCATTTT. It yields the protein CASSPRTGLNQPQHF.

This chain joins TRBV4-2 and TRBJ2-7; TRBD1 aligns across 7 bases. The V and J ends lost 5 bases and 4 bases, in that order; junction bases with no gene match: 14. The CDR3 sequence is 16 residues long. Germline V gene sequence: CDR1 LGHNA, CDR2 YNFKEQ. The CDR3, as DNA: TGTGCCAGCAGCGAGCGACCCACCGCGACAGGGTACGAGCAGTACTTC. Amino acid sequence: CASSERPTATGYEQYF.

The genes are TRBV28 and TRBJ2-3, with a possible D match to TRBD1 (6 bases). Deletions cut 4 bases from V and 2 bases from J, with 13 bases between. Germline V lookup: CDR1 MDHEN, CDR2 SYDVKM. This CDR3 contains 15 residues. Here the CDR3 DNA reads TGTGCCAGCAGTTCCCTTCCAGGGGCCACAGATACGCAGTATTTT. Its translation: CASSSLPGATDTQYF.

This clone was recorded many times. The chain recombines TRBV6-5 with TRBJ2-2; 11 bases map to TRBD1. This CDR3 spans 15 amino acids. V gave up 2 bases and J gave up 4 bases; unmatched junction bases: 0. Germline V CDR1 and CDR2: MNHEY, SVGAGI. CDR3 sequence: CASSYGTGGTGELFF. The CDR3 DNA sequence: TGTGCCAGCAGTTACGGGACAGGGGGCACCGGGGAGCTGTTTTTT.

The chain links TRBV7-9 to TRBJ2-1; TRBD2 is a possible D gene (6 bases). The CDR3 spans 15 residues. Germline CDR1 SEHNR, CDR2 FQNEAQ (reference sequence). V lost 5 bases to trimming and J lost 6 bases, with 17 bases between them. This CDR3 is CASSMPGLPPNEQFF. The CDR3, as DNA: TGTGCCAGCAGCATGCCGGGACTTCCTCCCAATGAGCAGTTCTTC. The full variable domain, with the rest looked up from reference TRBV7-9 and TRBJ2-1, is DTGVSQNPRHKITKRGQNVTFRCDPISEHNRLYWYRQTLGQGPEFLTYFQNEAQLEKSRLLSDRFSAERPKGSFSTLEIQRTEQGDSAMYLCASSMPGLPPNEQFFGPGTRLTVL.